The T cell receptor (beta chain) described here comes from a study of PD-L1 blockade in urothelial cancer (dated by TCRdb to 2016 to 2017). Concerning the study at large: Therapy was started around 2014 for all patients, and atezolizumab 1,200 mg was administered intravenously every 3 weeks. Durable clinical benefit was achieved by nine patients but not by the remaining 20. A median of around 150,000 T cells and 65,000 to 90,000 unique TCRs was obtained from blood samples, and a median clonality of about 0.08 was observed. Durable clinical benefit was defined as progression-free survival longer than 6 months, and TCR features were also tested against progression-free and overall survival. Whole exome sequencing and RNA sequencing of pretreatment tumors were performed alongside TCR sequencing in the same patients. Pretreatment tumor samples and matched peripheral blood, collected serially before and after atezolizumab treatment, underwent TCR sequencing. Pretreatment blood TCR-seq was available for 27 to 30 patients, at least one posttreatment blood collection was obtained for some 24 patients, and tumor TCR-seq was available for some 24 patients. Blood samples were analyzed at two time points: 3 weeks after treatment start (second dose) and 6 weeks after treatment start. Patients had an ECOG performance status of 0 or 1 and had received between 0 and 3 prior chemotherapy regimens. About 85% of the roughly 29 patients were identified as males with urothelial cancer of bladder origin, and a prior smoking history was reported by 18 of 29 patients. The study was an exploratory multi-omic analysis of somatic, immune and clinical correlates of response to PD-L1 blockade with atezolizumab in urothelial cancer.

What this sample's time point label stands for: pretreatment peripheral blood. A cohort of 25 to 30 patients with locally advanced or metastatic urothelial carcinoma, treated at Memorial Sloan Kettering on a trial protocol, was included. Peripheral blood mononuclear cells were collected from each patient pretreatment and during treatment, giving between 1 and 8 total time points per patient. The Qiagen DNeasy Blood extraction kit was used to purify genomic DNA from total PBMCs and from tumor samples. PBMCs were collected pretreatment and during treatment, and were isolated and stored as previously described. Including cysteine and phenylalanine, the CDR3 has 12 amino acids. Just the 36-base CDR3 DNA is kept, in frame starting at base 1. Based on the germline V gene, the CDR1 and CDR2 sequences are SGHDT and YYEEEE. Trimming costs V 4 bases and J 9 bases, and their ends lie 11 bases apart. Synthetic TCR analog templates were spiked into each PCR to estimate absolute template abundance from read counts. The immunoSEQ assay used bias-controlled V and J gene primers to amplify TCRbeta CDR3 regions from genomic DNA. Rearranged TCRbeta segments were sequenced at approximately 20X coverage. The source study handled its data this way. Sequencing errors were corrected by clustering and CDR3s were annotated against IMGT to assign V, D and J genes. Downstream analyses used only productive TCRbeta rearrangements, leaving out any out-of-frame or stop-codon sequences. To compute clonality, Shannon entropy was normalized by the log of the number of unique productive sequences and then subtracted from one. Clones differing between time points or between blood and tumor were identified by Fisher's exact test with Benjamini-Hochberg correction at adjusted p below 0.01. The clones in this table, taken by TCRdb from immuneACCESS, are in-frame only. Not every clone is retained; where verified, under half of the shortfall comes from an unresolved V gene, and the cause of the rest is unknown. V, J and clone size reflect that table, while D and trimming were determined from the DNA. The sample table records 55,000 to 80,000 clones; 86% of these occur just once. The top ten constitute about 15% of the sample.

The table lists this clone with a count of one. Its cognate antigen has yet to be identified. Base qualities are not provided; no much larger clone lies one nucleotide away. The study at large found these results: A pretreatment peripheral blood TCR clonality below the median was linked to improved progression-free and overall survival. Because the sample size was small (n ≈ 27) and many exploratory analyses were performed, the results are intended to be hypothesis-generating. At 3 weeks after the start of treatment, tumor-associated TCR clones in peripheral blood had expanded more in patients with durable benefit (n ≈ 20, p = 0.022).

The TCR originated in a man aged 55 to 69 with urothelial cancer. Recombination connected TRBV5-6 to TRBJ1-5, with a tentative D gene TRBD1 over 6 matching bases. The material was PBMCs, obtained around atezolizumab (anti-PD-L1) treatment. The CDR3 is CASSLGASPQHF. At the DNA level, the sequence is TGTGCCAGCAGCCTGGGGGCCTCGCCCCAGCATTTT.